The sequence of this T cell receptor (beta chain) was determined in a study of CD8 T cells in ankylosing spondylitis. A single record per CDR3 protein comes from TCRdb applying MiXCR to the 5' RACE reads. This sample carries tens of thousands of distinct CDR3 sequences, roughly 7.3% of them seen once, and the ten largest clones take around 8.5%. Study results and caveats: Some of the motif variants had earlier been found in reactive arthritis patients' fluid and blood.

This clonotype was detected ten times or more. Antigen specificity is unknown. The sample was blood, either unsorted or a sorted T cell fraction (not recorded which). The clonotype comes from a female donor with ankylosing spondylitis or in good health (not recorded which).

The CDR3 spells CSVAEVSSYNEQFF. Here the CDR3 DNA reads TGCAGCGTTGCGGAGGTTAGCTCCTACAATGAGCAGTTCTTC. The chain combines TRBV29-1 with TRBJ2-1; possibly TRBD2 for D (5 bases). The ends were cut back, 4 bases at V and 0 bases at J, with 10 bases in the middle. This CDR3 comprises 14 residues. Germline V gene sequence: CDR1 SQVTM, CDR2 ANQGSEA.